This entry lists 22 T cell receptor beta chains sequenced from one sample in a study of cytomegalovirus exposure and HLA in healthy donors. Here immunoSEQ multiplex PCR was the method, and the copy in TCRdb shows in-frame clones only, minus some. This table has around 150,000 clones, 91% appearing once. Input material: PBMCs. The receptor source for this set is a woman aged 18-29 years in good health and CMV-seropositive.

The V and J genes are TRBV30 and TRBJ1-1; D gene ambiguous. There are 11 residues in the CDR3. Trimming removed 4 bases at V and 7 bases at J, with 10 bases between. Germline V gene sequence: CDR1 GTSNPN, CDR2 SVGIG (reference sequence). CDR3 in DNA: TGTGCCTGGACCGGGGAAGGTGAAGCTTTCTTT. Encoded protein: CAWTGEGEAFF.

This sequence joins TRBV18 and TRBJ2-2; D perhaps matches TRBD1 (5 bases). Germline lookup yields CDR1 KGHSH and CDR2 LQKENI. V lost 8 bases and J lost 5, with 12 bases in between. The CDR3 has 13 amino acids. The CDR3 region is CASTKTVTGELFF. For the CDR3, the DNA is TGTGCCAGCACCAAGACAGTGACCGGGGAGCTGTTTTTT.

Written as DNA, the CDR3 is TGTGCCAGCAGCCCGGATGGGGCGGGGGAAGAGCAGTACTTC. It specifies CASSPDGAGEEQYF. V is TRBV7-8 and J is TRBJ2-7; TRBD2 aligns across 7 bases. The V gene's germline CDR1 is SGHVS and CDR2 FQNEAQ. V trimming: 5 bases; J trimming: 7 bases; junction bases outside the gene matches: 11. The CDR3 runs 14 residues.

In this sample, this clone turned up once. The chain is built from TRBV7-2 and TRBJ2-5, with 9 nucleotides matching TRBD1. This CDR3 has 16 residues. V was pared by 5 bases and J by 5 bases, with 12 bases of the junction left unmatched. Looked up from germline, CDR1 is SGHTA and CDR2 is FQGNSA. CDR3 in amino acids: CASSRIPGQGKETQYF. The CDR3 region has the DNA TGTGCCAGCAGCAGAATACCGGGACAGGGTAAGGAGACCCAGTACTTC. The full variable domain, completed using reference TRBV7-2 and TRBJ2-5, is GAGVSQSPSNKVTEKGKDVELRCDPISGHTALYWYRQSLGQGLEFLIYFQGNSAPDKSGLPSDRFSAERTGGSVSTLTIQRTQQEDSAVYLCASSRIPGQGKETQYFGPGTRLLVL.

The chain carries TRBV2 and TRBJ2-5, with D unresolved. Trimming stripped 8 bases from V and 0 bases from J, with 13 bases between. This CDR3 is 14 amino acids long. Germline lookup yields CDR1 SNHLY and CDR2 FYNNEI. CDR3 nucleotides: TGTGCCAGCCGGCCGGGTCCCAACCAAGAGACCCAGTACTTC. Translated: CASRPGPNQETQYF.

J is TRBJ2-7 and V is TRBV4-1; 7 nucleotides line up with TRBD1. V gave up 6 bases and J gave up 0 bases; unmatched junction bases: 11. CDR1 is MGHRA, CDR2 YSYEKL, per germline. The CDR3 is made up of 16 amino acids. In nucleotides, the CDR3 is TGCGCCAGCAGTCGTTCAGGGGGTTTCGGCTCCTACGAGCAGTACTTC. This translates into CASSRSGGFGSYEQYF.

The chain recombines TRBV6-6 with TRBJ2-7; 10 bases map to TRBD2. This CDR3 is 14 amino acids long. The germline gives CDR1 MNHNY, CDR2 SVGAGI (reference sequence). With V trimmed by 5 bases and J by 2 bases, 3 bases remained unmatched. The CDR3 DNA follows: TGTGCCAGCAGTAATCTAGCGGGAGCCTACGAGCAGTACTTC. This translates into CASSNLAGAYEQYF.

This chain joins TRBV2 and TRBJ1-1; 8 bases are shared with TRBD1. The CDR3 runs to 15 residues. CDR1 and CDR2 from the germline V gene are SNHLY and FYNNEI. The junction had 7 bases not matched to a gene; V was cut back by 6 bases and J by 1 base. CDR3 nucleotides: TGTGCCAGCAGCCCGCGGACAGGGCCGAACACTGAAGCTTTCTTT. As protein: CASSPRTGPNTEAFF.

The chain has TRBV7-2 and TRBJ1-3, with 7 bases identical to TRBD1. CDR1 and CDR2 from the germline V gene are SGHTA and FQGNSA. CDR3 size: 17 residues. V lost 4 bases, J lost 0 bases, and 9 bases stayed unmatched. The CDR3 nucleotides are TGTGCCAGCAGCTCCCTCCCGGGACAGACCTCTGGAAACACCATATATTTT. It encodes CASSSLPGQTSGNTIYF.

The chain employs TRBV7-2 and TRBJ1-1; the D gene is possibly TRBD1 (6 bases). The ends were cut back, 1 base at V and 3 bases at J, with 12 bases in the middle. From germline, CDR1 is SGHTA and CDR2 FQGNSA. This CDR3 is 15 amino acids long. CDR3 sequence reads: CASSLDSAGDTEAFF. For the CDR3, the DNA is TGTGCCAGCAGCTTAGATTCCGCAGGGGACACTGAAGCTTTCTTT. Supplemented by reference TRBV7-2 and TRBJ1-1, the full variable domain reads GAGVSQSPSNKVTEKGKDVELRCDPISGHTALYWYRQSLGQGLEFLIYFQGNSAPDKSGLPSDRFSAERTGGSVSTLTIQRTQQEDSAVYLCASSLDSAGDTEAFFGQGTRLTVV.

The chain carries TRBV7-2 and TRBJ1-4, with 9 bases matching TRBD1. Germline assignment: CDR1 SGHTA and CDR2 FQGNSA. Trimming took 4 bases from V and 5 from J; bases not matched to a gene: 5. This CDR3 is 15 amino acids long. Here the CDR3 reads CASSSRDRVNEKLFF. In nucleotides, the CDR3 is TGTGCCAGCAGCTCCCGGGACAGGGTAAATGAAAAACTGTTTTTT. Together with reference TRBV7-2 and TRBJ1-4, the CDR3 gives the full variable domain: GAGVSQSPSNKVTEKGKDVELRCDPISGHTALYWYRQSLGQGLEFLIYFQGNSAPDKSGLPSDRFSAERTGGSVSTLTIQRTQQEDSAVYLCASSSRDRVNEKLFFGSGTQLSVL.

The chain carries TRBV19 and TRBJ2-7; 8 positions match TRBD2. Per the germline V gene, CDR1 is LNHDA and CDR2 is SQIVND (reference sequence). The CDR3 totals 14 residues. V dropped 3 bases and J dropped 4; count of bases not matched to a gene: 5. CDR3 sequence reads: CASSMGLAGYEQYF. In nucleotides, the CDR3 is TGTGCCAGTAGTATGGGGTTAGCGGGGTACGAGCAGTACTTC.

The chain joins TRBV4-1 to TRBJ2-7, with 8 bases matching TRBD2. CDR3 length: 16 residues. The germline V gene has CDR1 MGHRA and CDR2 YSYEKL. The J segment lost 0 bases and the V segment lost 0 bases, leaving 4 bases of the junction unmatched. The CDR3 sequence: CASSQDTRGGSYEQYF. The CDR3 DNA follows: TGCGCCAGCAGCCAAGATACACGGGGGGGCTCCTACGAGCAGTACTTC.

CDR3 in amino acids: CASSPTGTSGSHEQYF. The CDR3 DNA is TGTGCCAGCAGCCCCACCGGGACTAGCGGGAGCCACGAGCAGTACTTC. V is TRBV7-9 and J is TRBJ2-7; 14 positions agree with TRBD2. Germline CDR1 is SEHNR and CDR2 is FQNEAQ (reference sequence). V lost 5 bases, J lost 5 bases, and 8 bases stayed unmatched. The CDR3 spans 16 residues.

The rearrangement joins TRBV5-6 to TRBJ2-7; D remains ambiguous. Germline V gene lookup returns CDR1 SGHDT and CDR2 YYEEEE. V dropped 0 bases and J dropped 4 bases, with 8 bases sitting between them. CDR3 length equals 13 residues. This chain's CDR3 is CASSLGHPYEQYF. For the CDR3, the DNA is TGTGCCAGCAGCTTGGGACACCCATACGAGCAGTACTTC.

J is TRBJ2-3 and V is TRBV9; 10 nucleotides agree with TRBD1. V lost 0 bases and J lost 1; bases outside the gene matches: 2. This CDR3 is 16 amino acids long. Germline assignment: CDR1 SGDLS and CDR2 YYNGEE. The CDR3 region has the DNA TGTGCCAGCAGCGTAGTTGGACAGGGGGGCACAGATACGCAGTATTTT. Amino acids: CASSVVGQGGTDTQYF.

Worth noting for this clone: Other DNA sequences of this sample code for an identical CDR3. The chain combines TRBV5-1 with TRBJ1-5; TRBD1 agrees at 7 bases. Germline CDR1 reads SGHRS; CDR2 reads YFSETQ. This CDR3 has 15 amino acids. V shed 0 bases and J 3 bases; nucleotides not matched to a gene: 3. The chain's CDR3 is CASSLGTGSNQPQHF. The CDR3 coding sequence is TGCGCCAGCAGCTTGGGGACAGGATCCAATCAGCCCCAGCATTTT.

The chain recombines TRBV5-1 with TRBJ1-4; D possibly corresponds to TRBD1 (6 bases). The germline V gene has CDR1 SGHRS and CDR2 YFSETQ. With 2 bases removed from V and 5 bases from J, the gap between germline ends came to 10 bases. The CDR3 covers 14 residues. CDR3 sequence reads: CASSFGQGNEKLFF. In DNA form, the CDR3 reads TGCGCCAGCAGCTTCGGGCAGGGGAATGAAAAACTGTTTTTT.

This clone was seen only a few times. This chain connects TRBV2 to TRBJ1-2, with 9 bases lining up with TRBD1. V was clipped by 4 bases and J by 8 bases; unmatched bases: 8. Per the germline V gene, CDR1 is SNHLY and CDR2 is FYNNEI. CDR3 length: 14 amino acids. CDR3 sequence (DNA): TGTGCCAGCAGTGGACAGGGGGGAGCGGGCGGCTACACCTTC. This codes for CASSGQGGAGGYTF.

This clone showed up just once. The CDR3 spells CSVSGVEQFF. The CDR3 coding sequence is TGCAGCGTTAGCGGAGTTGAGCAGTTCTTC. This rearrangement joins TRBV29-1 to TRBJ2-1, with a weak D call TRBD2 (5 bases). The CDR3 has 10 amino acids. V was shortened by 5 bases and J by 9 bases, with 8 bases between the two germline ends. Per the germline V gene, CDR1 is SQVTM and CDR2 is ANQGSEA.

The chain has TRBV28 and TRBJ1-2; D remains unclear. This CDR3 is 11 amino acids long. Germline-derived CDR1 and CDR2 are MDHEN and SYDVKM. Deletions cut 5 bases from V and 7 bases from J, with 8 bases between. For the CDR3, the DNA is TGTGCCAGCAGTCGTGAGGTTGGCTACACCTTC. It specifies CASSREVGYTF.

The chain recombines TRBV19 with TRBJ2-5, with 8 bases that match TRBD1. This CDR3 region has 16 residues. Germline V lookup: CDR1 LNHDA, CDR2 SQIVND (reference sequence). Germline trimming cut 0 bases from V and 2 bases from J; bases unmatched to any gene: 5. The CDR3 DNA reads as TGTGCCAGTAGTATAGATCCCAACAGGGGGCAAGAGACCCAGTACTTC. It is translated as CASSIDPNRGQETQYF.